This TCR beta chain was obtained from a study of CD8 T cells in Susac syndrome. This clonotype came up a few times. Reverse transcription used about 0.45 to 1 ug RNA and random hexamers. The CDR3 of TCR beta was amplified by immunoSEQ multiplex PCR across 54 Vbeta and 13 Jbeta. TCRdb re-called the immunoSEQ multiplex PCR reads with MiXCR, one entry per CDR3 protein. The table records 100,000 to 150,000 distinct CDR3 sequences, over 85% of them present only once. TCR beta sequencing was performed on blood CD8+ and CD4+ T cells. Through negative isolation, CD4+ and CD8+ T cells were obtained, while TEMRA cells were enriched using FACS. Germline-derived CDR1 and CDR2 are SEHNR and FQNEAQ (reference sequence). Trimming shortened V by 7 bases and J by 2 bases, and 14 bases separated the two germline ends. This CDR3 has 14 residues.

This TCR was sampled from a human donor in good health. The V gene is TRBV7-9, the J gene TRBJ2-5; maybe TRBD1 (5 bases). Material: CD4+ T cells from PBMCs. CDR3 in amino acids: CASTNAREQETQYF. In DNA form, the CDR3 reads TGTGCCAGCACCAATGCCAGGGAACAAGAGACCCAGTACTTC.